The clone carrying this TCR beta chain was recorded at least ten times. This library used around 0.4 ug RNA and molecular barcoded adaptors spanning alpha/delta and beta/gamma chains. One entry per CDR3 protein results from TCRdb running MiXCR on the reads. The sample yields 130,000 or so distinct CDR3 sequences, around 14% seen once. Deletions cut 1 base from V and 0 bases from J, with 11 bases between. Germline V gene sequence: CDR1 GTSNPN, CDR2 SVGIG (reference sequence). There are 15 residues in the CDR3. The entry originates in a study of read filtering for tumor transcriptome and immune sequencing.

The genes are TRBV30 and TRBJ2-3, with D unclear. The material sequenced was a population of CD138-negative cells sorted from bone marrow. This TCR derives from a donor at least 40 years old with multiple myeloma. As DNA, the CDR3 is TGTGCCTGGAGTGGATCCCTAAAAAGCACAGATACGCAGTATTTT. Translation: CAWSGSLKSTDTQYF.